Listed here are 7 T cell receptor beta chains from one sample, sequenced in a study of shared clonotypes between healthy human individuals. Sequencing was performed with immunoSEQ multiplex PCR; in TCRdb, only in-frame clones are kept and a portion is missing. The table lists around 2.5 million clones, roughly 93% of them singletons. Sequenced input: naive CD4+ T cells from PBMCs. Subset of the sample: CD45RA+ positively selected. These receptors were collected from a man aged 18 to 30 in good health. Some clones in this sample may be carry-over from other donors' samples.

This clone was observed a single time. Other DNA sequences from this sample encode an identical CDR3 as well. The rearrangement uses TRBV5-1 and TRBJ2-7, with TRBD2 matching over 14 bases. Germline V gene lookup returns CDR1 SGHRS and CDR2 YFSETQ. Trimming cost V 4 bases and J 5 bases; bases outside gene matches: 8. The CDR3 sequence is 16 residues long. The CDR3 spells CASSLGLAGVLDEQYF. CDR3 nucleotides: TGCGCCAGCAGCCTGGGACTAGCGGGGGTCTTGGACGAGCAGTACTTC. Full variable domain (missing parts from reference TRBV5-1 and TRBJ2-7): KAGVTQTPRYLIKTRGQQVTLSCSPISGHRSVSWYQQTPGQGLQFLFEYFSETQRNKGNFPGRFSGRQFSNSRSEMNVSTLELGDSALYLCASSLGLAGVLDEQYFGPGTRLTVT.

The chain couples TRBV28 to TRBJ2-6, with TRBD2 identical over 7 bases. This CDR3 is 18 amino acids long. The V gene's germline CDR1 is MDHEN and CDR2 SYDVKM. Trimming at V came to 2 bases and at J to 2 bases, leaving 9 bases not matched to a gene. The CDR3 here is CASSLPIGGGAGANVLTF. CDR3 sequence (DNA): TGTGCCAGCAGTTTACCCATCGGGGGAGGGGCTGGGGCCAACGTCCTGACTTTC.

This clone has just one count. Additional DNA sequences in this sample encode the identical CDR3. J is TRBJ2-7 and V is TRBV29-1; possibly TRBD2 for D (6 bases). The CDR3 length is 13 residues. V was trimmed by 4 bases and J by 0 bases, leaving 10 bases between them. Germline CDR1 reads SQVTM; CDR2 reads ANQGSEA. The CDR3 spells CSVAGLYSYEQYF. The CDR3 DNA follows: TGCAGCGTTGCGGGACTCTACTCCTACGAGCAGTACTTC.

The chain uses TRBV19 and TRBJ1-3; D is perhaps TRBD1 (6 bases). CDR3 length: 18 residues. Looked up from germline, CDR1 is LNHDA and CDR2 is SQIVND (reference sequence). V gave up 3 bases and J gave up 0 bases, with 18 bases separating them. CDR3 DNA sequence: TGTGCCAGTAGTATGTTTGGTCGGGACACGAGCTCTGGAAACACCATATATTTT. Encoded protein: CASSMFGRDTSSGNTIYF. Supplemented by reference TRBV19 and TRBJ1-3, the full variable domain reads DGGITQSPKYLFRKEGQNVTLSCEQNLNHDAMYWYRQDPGQGLRLIYYSQIVNDFQKGDIAEGYSVSREKKESFPLTVTSAQKNPTAFYLCASSMFGRDTSSGNTIYFGEGSWLTVV.

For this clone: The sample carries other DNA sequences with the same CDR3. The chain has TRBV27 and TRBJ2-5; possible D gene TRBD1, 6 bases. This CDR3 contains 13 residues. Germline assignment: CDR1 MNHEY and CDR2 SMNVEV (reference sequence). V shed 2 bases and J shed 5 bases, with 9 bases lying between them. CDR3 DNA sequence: TGTGCCAGCAGTTTACGAAGGGGGGAGACCCAGTACTTC. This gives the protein CASSLRRGETQYF.

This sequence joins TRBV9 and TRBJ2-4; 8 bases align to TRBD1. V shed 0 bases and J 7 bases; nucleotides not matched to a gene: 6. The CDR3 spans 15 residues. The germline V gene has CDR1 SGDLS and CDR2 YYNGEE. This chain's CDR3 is CASSVAETGVNIQYF. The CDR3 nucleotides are TGTGCCAGCAGCGTAGCTGAGACAGGGGTTAACATTCAGTACTTC.

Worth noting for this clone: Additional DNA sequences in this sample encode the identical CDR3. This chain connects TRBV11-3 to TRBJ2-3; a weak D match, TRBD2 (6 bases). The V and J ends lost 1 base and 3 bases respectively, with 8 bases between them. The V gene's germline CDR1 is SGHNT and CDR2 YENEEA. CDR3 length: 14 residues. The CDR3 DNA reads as TGTGCCAGCAGCTTAGGGGGACTTACAGATACGCAGTATTTT. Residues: CASSLGGLTDTQYF.